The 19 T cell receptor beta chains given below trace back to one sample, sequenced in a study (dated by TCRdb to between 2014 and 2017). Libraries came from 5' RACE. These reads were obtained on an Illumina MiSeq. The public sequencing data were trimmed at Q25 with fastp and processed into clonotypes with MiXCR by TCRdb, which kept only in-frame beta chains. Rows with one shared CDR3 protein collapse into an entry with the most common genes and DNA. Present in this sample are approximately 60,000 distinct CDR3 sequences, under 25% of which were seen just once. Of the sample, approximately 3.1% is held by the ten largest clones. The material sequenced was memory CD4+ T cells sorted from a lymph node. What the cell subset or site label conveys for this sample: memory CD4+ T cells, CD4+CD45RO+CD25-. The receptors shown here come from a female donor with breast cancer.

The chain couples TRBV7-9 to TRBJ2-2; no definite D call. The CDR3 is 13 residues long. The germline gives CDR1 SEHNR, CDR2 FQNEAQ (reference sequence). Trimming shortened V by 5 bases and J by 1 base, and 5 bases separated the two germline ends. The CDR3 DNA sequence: TGTGCCAGCAGCCAACTGAACACCGGGGAGCTGTTTTTT. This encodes CASSQLNTGELFF.

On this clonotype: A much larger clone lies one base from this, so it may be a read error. The CDR3: CASSQDAGDGNYGNTF. CDR3 DNA sequence: TGCGCCAGCAGCCAAGATGCGGGCGACGGCAACTATGGCAACACCTTC. This chain joins TRBV4-3 and TRBJ1-2, with D uncertain. Germline CDR1 and CDR2: LGHNA and YSLEER. The CDR3 has 16 residues.

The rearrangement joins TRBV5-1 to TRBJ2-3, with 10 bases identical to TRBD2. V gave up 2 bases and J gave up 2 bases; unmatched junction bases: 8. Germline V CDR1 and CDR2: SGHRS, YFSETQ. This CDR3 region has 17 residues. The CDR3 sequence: CASSFVVLAGPTDTQYF. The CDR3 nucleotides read TGCGCCAGCAGCTTCGTCGTACTAGCGGGGCCCACAGATACGCAGTATTTT.

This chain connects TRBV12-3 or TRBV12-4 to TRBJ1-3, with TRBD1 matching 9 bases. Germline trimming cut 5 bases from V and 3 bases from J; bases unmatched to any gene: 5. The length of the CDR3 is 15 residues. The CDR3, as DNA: TGTGCCAGCAGTACAGCGGGACAGGGTGGAAACACCATATATTTT. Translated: CASSTAGQGGNTIYF.

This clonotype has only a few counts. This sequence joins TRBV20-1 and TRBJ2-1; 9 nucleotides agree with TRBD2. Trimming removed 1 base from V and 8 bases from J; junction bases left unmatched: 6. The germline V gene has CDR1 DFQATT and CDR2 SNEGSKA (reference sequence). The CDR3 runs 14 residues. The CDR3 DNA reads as TGCAGTGCTAGAGTCGGCGGGGGGGCAGATGAGCAGTTCTTC. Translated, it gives CSARVGGGADEQFF.

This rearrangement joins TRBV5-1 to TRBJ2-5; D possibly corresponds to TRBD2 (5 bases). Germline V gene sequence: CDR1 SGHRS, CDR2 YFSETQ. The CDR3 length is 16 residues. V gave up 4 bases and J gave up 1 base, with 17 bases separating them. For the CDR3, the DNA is TGCGCCAGCAGCAAGAGGTTTGAGGAGGCCCAAGAGACCCAGTACTTC. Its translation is CASSKRFEEAQETQYF.

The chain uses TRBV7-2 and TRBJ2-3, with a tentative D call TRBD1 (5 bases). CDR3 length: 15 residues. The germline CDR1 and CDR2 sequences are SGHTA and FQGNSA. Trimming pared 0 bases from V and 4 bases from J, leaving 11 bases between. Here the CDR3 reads CASSLANTGADTQYF. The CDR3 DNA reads TGTGCCAGCAGCTTAGCCAATACAGGAGCAGATACGCAGTATTTT.

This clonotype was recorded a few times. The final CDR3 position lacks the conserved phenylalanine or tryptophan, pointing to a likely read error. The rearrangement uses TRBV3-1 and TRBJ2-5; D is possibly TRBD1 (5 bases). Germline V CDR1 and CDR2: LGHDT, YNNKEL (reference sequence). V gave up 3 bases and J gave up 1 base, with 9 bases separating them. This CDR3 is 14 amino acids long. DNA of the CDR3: TGTGCCAGCAGCCAGACAGTGATCCAAGAGACCCAGTACTCC. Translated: CASSQTVIQETQYS.

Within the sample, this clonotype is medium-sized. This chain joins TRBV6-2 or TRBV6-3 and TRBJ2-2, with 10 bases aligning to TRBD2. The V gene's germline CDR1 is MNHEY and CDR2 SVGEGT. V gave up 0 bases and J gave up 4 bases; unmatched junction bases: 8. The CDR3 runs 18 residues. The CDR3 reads CASSYSWWSGRATGELFF. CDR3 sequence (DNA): TGTGCCAGCAGTTACTCCTGGTGGAGCGGGAGGGCCACCGGGGAGCTGTTTTTT.

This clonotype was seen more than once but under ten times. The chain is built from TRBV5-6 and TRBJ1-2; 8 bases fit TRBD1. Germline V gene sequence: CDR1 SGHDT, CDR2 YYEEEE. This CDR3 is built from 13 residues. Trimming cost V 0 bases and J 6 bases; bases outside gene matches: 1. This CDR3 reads CASSLARGHGYTF. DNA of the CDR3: TGTGCCAGCAGCTTGGCCAGGGGGCATGGCTACACCTTC.

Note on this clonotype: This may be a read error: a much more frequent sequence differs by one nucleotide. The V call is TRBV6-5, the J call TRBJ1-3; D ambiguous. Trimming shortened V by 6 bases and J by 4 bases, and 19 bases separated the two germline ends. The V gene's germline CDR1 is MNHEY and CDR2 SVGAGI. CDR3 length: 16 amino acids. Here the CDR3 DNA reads TGTGCCAGCAGGTACACCATCCTGCAGGCCGGAAACACCATATATTTT. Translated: CASRYTILQAGNTIYF.

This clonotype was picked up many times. The CDR3 DNA reads as TGTGCCAGCAGAAATAACCAGGCCGGAAACACCATATATTTT. Translated, it gives CASRNNQAGNTIYF. V usage is TRBV7-2 and J usage is TRBJ1-3; D is unclear. Germline CDR1 is SGHTA and CDR2 is FQGNSA. This CDR3 spans 14 amino acids. Between the trimmed V and J ends, which lost 6 bases and 4 bases, there was a span of 13 bases.

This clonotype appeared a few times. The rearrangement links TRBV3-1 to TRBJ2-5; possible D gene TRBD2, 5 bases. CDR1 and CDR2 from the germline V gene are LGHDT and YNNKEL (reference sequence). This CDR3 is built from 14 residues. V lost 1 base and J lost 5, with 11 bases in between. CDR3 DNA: TGTGCCAGCAGCCAAGTAACGGGAACGGAGACCCAGTACTTC. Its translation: CASSQVTGTETQYF.

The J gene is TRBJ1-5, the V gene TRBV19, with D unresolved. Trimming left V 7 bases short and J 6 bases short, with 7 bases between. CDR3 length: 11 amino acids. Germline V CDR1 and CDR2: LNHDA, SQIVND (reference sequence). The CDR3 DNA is TGTGCCAGTACCCCGGGTCAGCCCCAGCATTTT. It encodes CASTPGQPQHF.

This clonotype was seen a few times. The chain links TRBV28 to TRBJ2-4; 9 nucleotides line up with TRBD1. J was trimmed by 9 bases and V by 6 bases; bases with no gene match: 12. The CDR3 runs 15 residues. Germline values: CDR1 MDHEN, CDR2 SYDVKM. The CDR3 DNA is TGTGCCAGCAGCCCACCGGGACAGGGTTTGGGCATTCAGTACTTC. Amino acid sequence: CASSPPGQGLGIQYF.

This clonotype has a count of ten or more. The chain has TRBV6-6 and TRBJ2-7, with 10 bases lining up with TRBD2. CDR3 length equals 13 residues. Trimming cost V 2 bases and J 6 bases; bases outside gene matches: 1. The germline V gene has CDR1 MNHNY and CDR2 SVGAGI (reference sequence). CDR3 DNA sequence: TGTGCCAGCAGTTACCAGCGGGAGGGCGAGCAGTACTTC. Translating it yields CASSYQREGEQYF.

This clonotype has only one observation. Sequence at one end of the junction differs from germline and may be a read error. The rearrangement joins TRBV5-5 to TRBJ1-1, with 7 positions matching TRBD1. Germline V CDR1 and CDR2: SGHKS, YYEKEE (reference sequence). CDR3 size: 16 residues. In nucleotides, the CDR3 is TGTGACAGCAGCTTGGCCCCGGACAGGAGGAACACTGAAGCTTTCTTT. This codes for CDSSLAPDRRNTEAFF.

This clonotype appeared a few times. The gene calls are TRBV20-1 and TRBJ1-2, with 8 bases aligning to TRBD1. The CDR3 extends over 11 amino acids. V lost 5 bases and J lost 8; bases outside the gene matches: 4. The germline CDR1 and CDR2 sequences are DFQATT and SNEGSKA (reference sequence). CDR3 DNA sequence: TGCAGTGCTGTGACAGGGGAAGGCTACACCTTC. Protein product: CSAVTGEGYTF.

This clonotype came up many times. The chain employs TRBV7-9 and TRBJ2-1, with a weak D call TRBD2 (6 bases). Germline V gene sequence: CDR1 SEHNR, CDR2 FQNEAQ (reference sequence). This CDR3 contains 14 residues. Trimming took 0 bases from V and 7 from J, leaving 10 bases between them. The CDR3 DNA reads TGTGCCAGCAGCTTAGCTTTCGGGGGAAATGAGCAGTTCTTC. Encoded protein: CASSLAFGGNEQFF.